The 19 T cell receptor beta chains reported below all come from one sample, sequenced in a study of a mutant IDH1 vaccine in newly diagnosed glioma. Data came from immunoSEQ multiplex PCR; TCRdb stores just in-frame clones and leaves some out. The data contain around 58,000 clones, about 86% of them singletons. As to time point: week 5, during vaccination. What each vaccine dose contained was 300 ug of mutant IDH1 20-mer peptide, accompanied by topical imiquimod. These receptors' targets are unknown. Sample: PBMCs, taken from a glioma patient whose treatment included an IDH1 peptide vaccine. Source of these receptors: a man aged 25 to 40 with glioma.

This clone showed up just once. The V call is TRBV9, the J call TRBJ1-6, with unresolved D. The CDR3 contains 15 residues. Germline loops: CDR1 SGDLS, CDR2 YYNGEE. V was cut by 4 bases and J by 7 bases, with 15 bases left in between. CDR3 protein: CASSLRESPNSPLHF. The CDR3 coding sequence is TGTGCCAGCAGCCTAAGGGAGTCACCAAATTCACCCCTCCACTTT.

This chain connects TRBV6-1 to TRBJ2-7, with D possibly matching TRBD1 (5 bases). There are 14 residues in the CDR3. Germline V CDR1 and CDR2: MNHNS, SASEGT. The V gene lost 5 bases and the J gene lost 3 bases, with 14 bases spanning the gap. The CDR3 sequence is CASSFVGPYYEQYF. Here the CDR3 DNA reads TGTGCCAGCAGTTTCGTGGGGCCCTACTACGAGCAGTACTTC.

In this sample, this clone turned up once. V is TRBV4-1 and J is TRBJ1-5; no firm D call. Germline lookup yields CDR1 MGHRA and CDR2 YSYEKL. Trimming removed 0 bases from V and 0 bases from J, with 21 bases in between. The CDR3 contains 20 residues. In DNA form, the CDR3 reads TGCGCCAGCAGCCAAGATAATGGTGCGACCTACCAAAATAGCAATCAGCCCCAGCATTTT. The encoded protein is CASSQDNGATYQNSNQPQHF.

This rearrangement joins TRBV29-1 to TRBJ1-1; D remains unclear. The CDR3 consists of 13 residues. The germline CDR1 and CDR2 sequences are SQVTM and ANQGSEA. Trimming shortened V by 5 bases and J by 5 bases, and 15 bases separated the two germline ends. The chain's CDR3 is CSVRGRMITEAFF. As DNA, the CDR3 is TGCAGCGTTCGCGGCCGGATGATTACTGAAGCTTTCTTT.

This sequence joins TRBV5-4 and TRBJ1-2; D unclear. The CDR3 spans 13 residues. Trimming cost V 4 bases and J 5 bases, with 12 bases left between them. Germline V lookup: CDR1 SGHNT, CDR2 YYREEE (reference sequence). The CDR3 protein is CASSQEPVYGYTF. The DNA for the CDR3 is TGTGCCAGCAGCCAAGAACCGGTATATGGCTACACCTTC.

The chain combines TRBV7-9 with TRBJ2-2, with 8 bases that match TRBD2. The junction had 16 bases not matched to a gene; V was cut back by 5 bases and J by 5 bases. In germline, CDR1 is SEHNR, CDR2 FQNEAQ (reference sequence). CDR3 length equals 18 residues. The CDR3 nucleotides are TGTGCCAGCAGCCCCGGAGGGCGGAGCGGGGGCCTAACCGGGGAGCTGTTTTTT. Protein product: CASSPGGRSGGLTGELFF.

The J gene is TRBJ2-7, the V gene TRBV28; D may correspond to TRBD1 or TRBD2 (5 bases each). Deletions cut 2 bases from V and 6 bases from J, with 8 bases between. Germline values: CDR1 MDHEN, CDR2 SYDVKM. The CDR3 has 12 residues. The CDR3 protein is CASSLGTGEQYF. The DNA for the CDR3 is TGTGCCAGCAGTTTAGGGACGGGCGAGCAGTACTTC.

The chain uses TRBV7-9 and TRBJ1-1, with 7 bases lining up with TRBD1. The junction had 16 bases not matched to a gene; V was cut back by 6 bases and J by 0 bases. The CDR3 is 18 residues long. CDR1 SEHNR and CDR2 FQNEAQ come from the germline V gene (reference sequence). This CDR3 is CASSSIIGHRGMNTEAFF. The CDR3 bases are TGTGCCAGCAGTTCAATAATCGGGCACAGGGGCATGAACACTGAAGCTTTCTTT. Drawing the rest from reference TRBV7-9 and TRBJ1-1, the complete variable domain is DTGVSQNPRHKITKRGQNVTFRCDPISEHNRLYWYRQTLGQGPEFLTYFQNEAQLEKSRLLSDRFSAERPKGSFSTLEIQRTEQGDSAMYLCASSSIIGHRGMNTEAFFGQGTRLTVV.

The chain combines TRBV18 with TRBJ2-1; D possibly corresponds to TRBD1 (5 bases). Germline values: CDR1 KGHSH, CDR2 LQKENI. The CDR3 runs 13 residues. Between the trimmed V and J ends, which lost 1 base and 4 bases, there was a span of 5 bases. CDR3 loop: CASSPQGYNEQFF. The DNA for the CDR3 is TGTGCCAGCTCACCACAGGGGTACAATGAGCAGTTCTTC.

This clone was found once. The chain recombines TRBV18 with TRBJ2-3; 7 bases map to TRBD1. The CDR3 is 15 amino acids. CDR1 is KGHSH, CDR2 LQKENI, per germline. V dropped 1 base and J dropped 4; count of bases not matched to a gene: 5. As DNA, the CDR3 is TGTGCCAGCTCACCACGGACAGGATCTGCAGATACGCAGTATTTT. Translation: CASSPRTGSADTQYF.

J is TRBJ1-1 and V is TRBV15; possibly TRBD1 for D (5 bases). V lost 0 bases and J lost 0, with 8 bases in between. Germline CDR1 and CDR2: LNHNV and YYDKDF (reference sequence). This CDR3 has 15 amino acids. The CDR3 coding sequence is TGTGCCACCAGCAGAGAGGGGGTTATGAACACTGAAGCTTTCTTT. It specifies CATSREGVMNTEAFF. The variable domain in full, completed from reference TRBV15 and TRBJ1-1, reads DAMVIQNPRYQVTQFGKPVTLSCSQTLNHNVMYWYQQKSSQAPKLLFHYYDKDFNNEADTPDNFQSRRPNTSFCFLDIRSPGLGDTAMYLCATSREGVMNTEAFFGQGTRLTVV.

The V call is TRBV5-1, the J call TRBJ2-5; D may be TRBD2 (5 bases). The J call is doubtful: the DNA matches TRBJ2-7 better. The germline gives CDR1 SGHRS, CDR2 YFSETQ. CDR3 length: 12 residues. Here the CDR3 reads CASSSTKYEQYF. The CDR3 DNA reads as TGCGCCAGCAGCTCGACTAAATACGAGCAGTACTTC.

This rearrangement joins TRBV30 to TRBJ2-7, with 9 nucleotides matching TRBD2. V shed 3 bases and J 2 bases; nucleotides not matched to a gene: 2. The CDR3 length is 13 residues. CDR1 GTSNPN and CDR2 SVGIG come from the germline V gene (reference sequence). The CDR3 sequence is CAWSAGGPYEQYF. DNA of the CDR3: TGTGCCTGGAGCGCGGGGGGGCCCTACGAGCAGTACTTC. The full variable domain, its missing parts supplied by reference TRBV30 and TRBJ2-7, is SQTIHQWPATLVQPVGSPLSLECTVEGTSNPNLYWYRQAAGRGLQLLFYSVGIGQISSEVPQNLSASRPQDRQFILSSKKLLLSDSGFYLCAWSAGGPYEQYFGPGTRLTVT.

V usage is TRBV7-2 and J usage is TRBJ2-2, with 9 positions matching TRBD2. This CDR3 spans 17 amino acids. Germline V gene sequence: CDR1 SGHTA, CDR2 FQGNSA. V lost 7 bases and J lost 3; bases outside the gene matches: 12. Here the CDR3 reads CASTLRGGASYTGELFF. CDR3 in DNA: TGTGCCAGCACCCTCCGCGGGGGGGCCTCTTACACCGGGGAGCTGTTTTTT.

The chain links TRBV2 to TRBJ2-3; TRBD1 matches at 11 bases. This CDR3 comprises 14 residues. J was trimmed by 4 bases and V by 10 bases; bases with no gene match: 7. In germline, CDR1 is SNHLY, CDR2 FYNNEI. CDR3 amino acids: CATGGQGASDTQYF. CDR3 in DNA: TGTGCCACGGGTGGACAGGGGGCCTCAGATACGCAGTATTTT.

This chain links TRBV5-4 with TRBJ1-6, with 7 bases matching TRBD1. The germline gives CDR1 SGHNT, CDR2 YYREEE (reference sequence). The CDR3 loop spans 14 amino acids. V shed 1 base, J shed 9 bases, and the junction held 4 bases outside the gene matches. The CDR3 sequence: CASSLRQGGSPLHF. The CDR3, as DNA: TGTGCCAGCAGCTTGCGACAGGGTGGTTCACCCCTCCACTTT. Combining the CDR3 with reference TRBV5-4 and TRBJ1-6 gives the whole variable domain ETGVTQSPTHLIKTRGQQVTLRCSSQSGHNTVSWYQQALGQGPQFIFQYYREEENGRGNFPPRFSGLQFPNYSSELNVNALELDDSALYLCASSLRQGGSPLHFGNGTRLTVT.

The J gene is TRBJ2-7, the V gene TRBV7-9, with a possible D match to TRBD2 (6 bases). This CDR3 is built from 13 residues. Looked up from germline, CDR1 is SEHNR and CDR2 is FQNEAQ (reference sequence). Trimming took off 5 bases at V and 7 bases at J, with 15 bases between the two ends. The CDR3 nucleotides read TGTGCCAGCAGCATATCTCCGGGGGAAGAGCAGTACTTC. It yields the protein CASSISPGEEQYF.

This sequence joins TRBV27 and TRBJ2-7; perhaps TRBD2 as D (6 bases). CDR3 size: 14 residues. V was cut by 5 bases and J by 0 bases, with 11 bases left in between. CDR1 MNHEY and CDR2 SMNVEV come from the germline V gene (reference sequence). The chain's CDR3 is CASSTGLASYEQYF. The DNA of the CDR3 is TGTGCCAGCAGTACGGGACTGGCCTCCTACGAGCAGTACTTC.

J is TRBJ1-2 and V is TRBV29-1; D perhaps matches TRBD1 (5 bases). With 5 bases removed from V and 1 base from J, the gap between germline ends came to 11 bases. The CDR3 sequence is 13 residues long. From germline, CDR1 is SQVTM and CDR2 ANQGSEA. In DNA form, the CDR3 reads TGCAGCGTTCTGGACAAGAATAACTATGGCTACACCTTC. Its translation is CSVLDKNNYGYTF.